This T cell receptor beta chain came from a study of shared clonotypes between healthy human individuals. The CDR3 is 15 residues long. Germline V gives CDR1 MNHNY, CDR2 SVGAGI (reference sequence). Trimming shortened V by 2 bases and J by 6 bases, and 16 bases separated the two germline ends. Generated by immunoSEQ multiplex PCR, the TCRdb table keeps only in-frame clones and is missing some. The sample lists about 2.4 million clones, 90% to 95% occurring once. This receptor was obtained from a man younger than 35 in good health. Some clones in this sample may be carry-over from other donors' samples. V gene TRBV6-6 combines with J gene TRBJ1-2, with D possibly TRBD1 on 6 matching bases. Sequencing used naive CD4+ T cells from PBMCs. Subset meaning: CD45RA+ positively selected. The CDR3 loop reads CASSYPWGGANGYTF. CDR3 bases: TGTGCCAGCAGTTACCCTTGGGGGGGGGCCAATGGCTACACCTTC.